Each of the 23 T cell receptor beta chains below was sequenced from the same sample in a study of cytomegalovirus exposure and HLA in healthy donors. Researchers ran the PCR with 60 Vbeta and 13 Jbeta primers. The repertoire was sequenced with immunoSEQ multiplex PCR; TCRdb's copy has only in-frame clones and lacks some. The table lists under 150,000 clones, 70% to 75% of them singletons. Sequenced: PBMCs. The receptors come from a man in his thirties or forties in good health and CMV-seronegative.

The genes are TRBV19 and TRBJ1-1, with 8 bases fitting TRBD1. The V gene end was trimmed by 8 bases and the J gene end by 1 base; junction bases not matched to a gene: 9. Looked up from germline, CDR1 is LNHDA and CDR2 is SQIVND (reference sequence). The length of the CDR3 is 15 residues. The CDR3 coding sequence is TGTGCCAGTGCATTGACAGGGGCCCGGAACACTGAAGCTTTCTTT. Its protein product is CASALTGARNTEAFF.

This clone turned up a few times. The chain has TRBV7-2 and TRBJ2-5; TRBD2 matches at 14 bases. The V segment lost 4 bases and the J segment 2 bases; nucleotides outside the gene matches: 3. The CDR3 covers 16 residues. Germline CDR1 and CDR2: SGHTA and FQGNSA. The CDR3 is CASSSRLAGGQETQYF. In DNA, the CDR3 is TGTGCCAGCAGCTCGCGACTAGCGGGGGGGCAAGAGACCCAGTACTTC.

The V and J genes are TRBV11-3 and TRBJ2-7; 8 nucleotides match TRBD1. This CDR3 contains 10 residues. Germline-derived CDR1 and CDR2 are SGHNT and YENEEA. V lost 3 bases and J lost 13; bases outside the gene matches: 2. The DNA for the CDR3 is TGTGCCAGCAGCTTCGGACAGGGATACTTC. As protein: CASSFGQGYF.

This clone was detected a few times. The CDR3 loop is CASSLEGAGNEQFF. CDR3 in DNA: TGCGCCAGCAGCTTGGAAGGGGCGGGGAATGAGCAGTTCTTC. The chain joins TRBV5-1 to TRBJ2-1; maybe TRBD2 (6 bases). CDR1 and CDR2 from the germline V gene are SGHRS and YFSETQ. Trimming cost V 0 bases and J 7 bases, with 11 bases left between them. The CDR3 sequence is 14 residues long.

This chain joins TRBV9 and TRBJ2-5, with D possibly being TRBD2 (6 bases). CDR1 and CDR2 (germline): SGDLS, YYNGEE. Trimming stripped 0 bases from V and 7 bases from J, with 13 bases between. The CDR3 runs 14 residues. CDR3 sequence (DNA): TGTGCCAGCAGCGTAGGGGGGGAAGAATTGACCCAGTACTTC. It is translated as CASSVGGEELTQYF.

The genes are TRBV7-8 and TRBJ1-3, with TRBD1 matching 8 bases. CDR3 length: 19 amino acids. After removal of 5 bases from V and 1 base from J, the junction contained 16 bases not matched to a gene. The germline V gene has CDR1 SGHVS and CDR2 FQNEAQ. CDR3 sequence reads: CASSAPTRTGTLSGNTIYF. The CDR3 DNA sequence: TGTGCCAGCAGCGCCCCAACCCGGACAGGGACGCTGTCTGGAAACACCATATATTTT.

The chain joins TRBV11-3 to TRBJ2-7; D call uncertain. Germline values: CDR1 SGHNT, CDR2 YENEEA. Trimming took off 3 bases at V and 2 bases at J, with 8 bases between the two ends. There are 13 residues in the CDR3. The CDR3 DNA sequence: TGTGCCAGCAGCTTCGGAGTAGCCTACGAGCAGTACTTC. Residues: CASSFGVAYEQYF.

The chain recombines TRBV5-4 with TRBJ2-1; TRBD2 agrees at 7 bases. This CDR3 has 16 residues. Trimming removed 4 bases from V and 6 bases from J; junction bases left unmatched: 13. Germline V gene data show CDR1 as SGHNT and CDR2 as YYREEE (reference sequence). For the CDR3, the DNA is TGTGCCAGCAGCCCACTCGCGGGAGTGGAAAGCAATGAGCAGTTCTTC. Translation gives CASSPLAGVESNEQFF. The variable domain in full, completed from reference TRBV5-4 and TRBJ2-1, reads ETGVTQSPTHLIKTRGQQVTLRCSSQSGHNTVSWYQQALGQGPQFIFQYYREEENGRGNFPPRFSGLQFPNYSSELNVNALELDDSALYLCASSPLAGVESNEQFFGPGTRLTVL.

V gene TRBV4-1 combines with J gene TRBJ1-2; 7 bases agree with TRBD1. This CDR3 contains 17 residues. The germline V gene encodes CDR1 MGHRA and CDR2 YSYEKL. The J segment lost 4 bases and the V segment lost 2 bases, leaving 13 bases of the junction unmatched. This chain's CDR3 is CASSQRTNRGEGYGYTF. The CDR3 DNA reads TGCGCCAGCAGCCAAAGGACTAACAGGGGCGAGGGCTATGGCTACACCTTC.

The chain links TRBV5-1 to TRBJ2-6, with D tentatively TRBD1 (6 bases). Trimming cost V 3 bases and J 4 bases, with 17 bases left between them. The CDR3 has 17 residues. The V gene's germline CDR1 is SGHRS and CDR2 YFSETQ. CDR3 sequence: CASSSGTLSTGANVLTF. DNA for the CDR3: TGCGCCAGCAGCTCCGGGACACTAAGCACAGGGGCCAACGTCCTGACTTTC. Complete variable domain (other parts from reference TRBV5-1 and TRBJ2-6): KAGVTQTPRYLIKTRGQQVTLSCSPISGHRSVSWYQQTPGQGLQFLFEYFSETQRNKGNFPGRFSGRQFSNSRSEMNVSTLELGDSALYLCASSSGTLSTGANVLTFGAGSRLTVL.

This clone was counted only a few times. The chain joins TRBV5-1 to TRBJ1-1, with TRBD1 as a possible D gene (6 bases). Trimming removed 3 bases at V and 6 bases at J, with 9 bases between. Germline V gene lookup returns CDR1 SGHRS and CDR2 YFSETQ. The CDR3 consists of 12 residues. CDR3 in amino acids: CASSSGQSEAFF. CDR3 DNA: TGCGCCAGCAGCTCAGGACAGTCTGAAGCTTTCTTT.

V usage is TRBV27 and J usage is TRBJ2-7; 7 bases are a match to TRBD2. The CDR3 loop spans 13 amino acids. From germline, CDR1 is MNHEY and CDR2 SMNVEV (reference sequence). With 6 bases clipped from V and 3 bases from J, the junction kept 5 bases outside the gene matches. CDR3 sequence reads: CASSRGGYYEQYF. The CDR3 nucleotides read TGTGCCAGCAGCCGCGGGGGTTACTACGAGCAGTACTTC.

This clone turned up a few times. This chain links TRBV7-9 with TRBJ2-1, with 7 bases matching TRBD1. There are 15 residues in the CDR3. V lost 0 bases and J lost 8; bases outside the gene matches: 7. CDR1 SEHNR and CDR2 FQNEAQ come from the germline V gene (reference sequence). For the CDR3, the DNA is TGTGCCAGCAGCTTAGCTCTACAGGGGTTGGATGAGCAGTTCTTC. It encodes CASSLALQGLDEQFF. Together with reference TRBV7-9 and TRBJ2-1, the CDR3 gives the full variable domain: DTGVSQNPRHKITKRGQNVTFRCDPISEHNRLYWYRQTLGQGPEFLTYFQNEAQLEKSRLLSDRFSAERPKGSFSTLEIQRTEQGDSAMYLCASSLALQGLDEQFFGPGTRLTVL.

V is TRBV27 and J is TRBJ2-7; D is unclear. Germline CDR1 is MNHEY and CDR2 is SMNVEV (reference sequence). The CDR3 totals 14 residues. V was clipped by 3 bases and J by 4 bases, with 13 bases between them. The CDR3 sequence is CASSFGGVRYEQYF. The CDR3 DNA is TGTGCCAGCAGTTTCGGTGGTGTAAGATACGAGCAGTACTTC.

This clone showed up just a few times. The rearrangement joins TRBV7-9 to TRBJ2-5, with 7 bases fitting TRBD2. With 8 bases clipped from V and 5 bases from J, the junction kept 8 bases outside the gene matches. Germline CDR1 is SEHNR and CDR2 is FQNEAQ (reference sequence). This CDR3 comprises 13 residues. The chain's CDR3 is CASGTITVETQYF. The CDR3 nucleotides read TGTGCCAGCGGGACTATCACGGTTGAGACCCAGTACTTC.

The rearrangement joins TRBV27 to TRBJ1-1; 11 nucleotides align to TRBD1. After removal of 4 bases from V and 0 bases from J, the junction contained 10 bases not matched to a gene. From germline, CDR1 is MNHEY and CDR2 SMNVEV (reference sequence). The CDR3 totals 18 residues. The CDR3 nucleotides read TGTGCCAGCAGTTCAACCGGGACAGGGGGAAGGATGAACACTGAAGCTTTCTTT. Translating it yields CASSSTGTGGRMNTEAFF.

This CDR3 reads CASSLGRGRQETQYF. The CDR3 DNA is TGTGCCAGCAGCTTGGGACGGGGTCGACAAGAGACCCAGTACTTC. The chain combines TRBV5-6 with TRBJ2-5; D might be TRBD2 (5 bases). The CDR3 has 15 residues. Trimming left V 0 bases short and J 2 bases short, with 11 bases between. Germline CDR1 SGHDT, CDR2 YYEEEE.

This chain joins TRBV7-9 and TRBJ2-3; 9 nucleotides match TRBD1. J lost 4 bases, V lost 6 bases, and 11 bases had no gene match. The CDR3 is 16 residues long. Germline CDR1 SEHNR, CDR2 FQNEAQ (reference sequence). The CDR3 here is CASRNSGTGSADTQYF. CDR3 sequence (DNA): TGTGCCAGCAGAAACTCCGGGACAGGGAGCGCAGATACGCAGTATTTT.

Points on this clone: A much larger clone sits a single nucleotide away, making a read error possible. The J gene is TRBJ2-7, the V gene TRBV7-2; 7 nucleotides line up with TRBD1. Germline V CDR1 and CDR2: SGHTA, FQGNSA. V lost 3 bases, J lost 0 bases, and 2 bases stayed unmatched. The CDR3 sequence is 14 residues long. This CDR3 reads CASSFGDSSYEQYF. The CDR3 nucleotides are TGTGCCAGCAGCTTCGGGGACAGCTCCTACGAGCAGTACTTC.

CDR3 protein: CASWRPGQGAEAFF. For the CDR3, the DNA is TGTGCCAGCTGGCGTCCAGGACAGGGGGCTGAAGCTTTCTTT. J is TRBJ1-1 and V is TRBV5-4, with 10 positions matching TRBD1. The V gene end was trimmed by 7 bases and the J gene end by 6 bases; junction bases not matched to a gene: 9. The V gene's germline CDR1 is SGHNT and CDR2 YYREEE (reference sequence). The CDR3 is 14 amino acids. Variable domain in full (rest from reference TRBV5-4 and TRBJ1-1): ETGVTQSPTHLIKTRGQQVTLRCSSQSGHNTVSWYQQALGQGPQFIFQYYREEENGRGNFPPRFSGLQFPNYSSELNVNALELDDSALYLCASWRPGQGAEAFFGQGTRLTVV.

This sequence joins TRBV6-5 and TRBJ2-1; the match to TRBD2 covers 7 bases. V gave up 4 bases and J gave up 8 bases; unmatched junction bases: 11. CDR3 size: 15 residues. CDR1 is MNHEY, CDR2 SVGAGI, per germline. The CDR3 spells CASSSPGGSGDEQFF. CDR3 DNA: TGTGCCAGCAGTTCTCCGGGCGGGAGCGGAGATGAGCAGTTCTTC.

CDR3 sequence: CASSEYRGTEAFF. CDR3 in DNA: TGTGCCAGCAGTGAATATCGAGGGACTGAAGCTTTCTTT. The chain employs TRBV25-1 and TRBJ1-1; D gene uncertain. Germline CDR1 and CDR2: MGHDK and SYGVNS. Deletions cut 0 bases from V and 5 bases from J, with 7 bases between. The CDR3 is 13 residues long.

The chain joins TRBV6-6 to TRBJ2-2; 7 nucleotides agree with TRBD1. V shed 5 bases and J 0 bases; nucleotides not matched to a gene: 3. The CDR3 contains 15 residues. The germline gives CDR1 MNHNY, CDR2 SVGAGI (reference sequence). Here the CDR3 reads CASSPGQANTGELFF. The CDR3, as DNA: TGTGCCAGCAGTCCTGGACAGGCGAACACCGGGGAGCTGTTTTTT.